This TCR beta chain originates from a study of blood T cell repertoires in COVID-19. Participants came from about 23 US areas, aged roughly 18 to 95 years. Two negative PCRs, clearance, or symptom resolution were required of recovered Cohort 3 donors. Authors' processing steps: Quantification of nucleated cells was approximated via reference gene primer amplification. Here immunoSEQ multiplex PCR was the method, and the copy in TCRdb shows in-frame clones only, minus some. For V, J and clone size, that table is used; D and trimming come from the DNA. The sample includes about 270,000 clones, approximately 89% seen only once; the top ten take less than 2%. V was shortened by 8 bases and J by 4 bases, with 20 bases between the two germline ends. The CDR3 consists of 15 residues. The germline CDR1 and CDR2 sequences are ENHRY and SYGVKD.

This clonotype originated in a woman aged 60-75 years who had recovered from COVID-19. The sequenced sample was PBMCs or T cells enriched from blood (not recorded which). This chain joins TRBV10-3 and TRBJ1-1; a possible D gene is TRBD1 (5 bases). The CDR3 DNA follows: TGTGCCATCCGCGGTACATCAGGGATCGGCACTGAAGCTTTCTTT. Translating it yields CAIRGTSGIGTEAFF.